The clone carrying this T cell receptor beta chain was recorded a few times. The data derive from a study of early T cells in non-severe SARS-CoV-2 infection. Trimming stripped 5 bases from V and 4 bases from J, with 5 bases between. Looked up from germline, CDR1 is SEHNR and CDR2 is FQNEAQ (reference sequence). CDR3 length: 11 residues. From the 5' RACE reads, TCRdb called clonotypes with MiXCR, one entry per CDR3 protein. The sample holds under 140,000 distinct CDR3 sequences, over 9.5% seen once. The sequenced sample was whole blood, obtained at baseline. The TCR was taken from an adult who was a healthcare worker with PCR-confirmed SARS-CoV-2 infection or an uninfected control (not recorded which). The rearrangement uses TRBV7-9 and TRBJ1-2; D gene ambiguous. The CDR3 bases are TGTGCCAGCAGCCCAATCTATGGCTACACCTTC. Its protein product is CASSPIYGYTF.